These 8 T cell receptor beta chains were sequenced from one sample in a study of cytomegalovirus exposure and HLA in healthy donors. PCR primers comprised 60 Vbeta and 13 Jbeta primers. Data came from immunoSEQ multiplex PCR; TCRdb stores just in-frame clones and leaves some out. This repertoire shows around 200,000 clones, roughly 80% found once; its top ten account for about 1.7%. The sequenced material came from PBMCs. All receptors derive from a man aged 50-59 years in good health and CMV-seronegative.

Here the CDR3 reads CASSRLTGGGQSYNEQFF. In nucleotides, the CDR3 is TGCGCCAGCAGCCGACTTACAGGGGGCGGCCAATCCTACAATGAGCAGTTCTTC. The chain carries TRBV5-1 and TRBJ2-1, with 9 bases fitting TRBD1. J gave up 1 base and V 4 bases, and 12 bases lay outside the gene matches. Germline CDR1 SGHRS, CDR2 YFSETQ. The CDR3 loop spans 18 amino acids.

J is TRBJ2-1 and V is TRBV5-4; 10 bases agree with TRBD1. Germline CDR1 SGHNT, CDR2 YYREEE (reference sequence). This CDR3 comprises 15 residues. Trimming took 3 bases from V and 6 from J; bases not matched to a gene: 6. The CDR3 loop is CASSWGQGRINEQFF. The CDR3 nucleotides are TGTGCCAGCAGCTGGGGACAGGGGAGGATCAATGAGCAGTTCTTC.

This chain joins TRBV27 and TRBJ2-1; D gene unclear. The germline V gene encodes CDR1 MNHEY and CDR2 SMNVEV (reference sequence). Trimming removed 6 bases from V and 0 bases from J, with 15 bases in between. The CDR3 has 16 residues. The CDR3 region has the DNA TGTGCCAGCAGCCCGGTGGGCACCTACTCCTACAATGAGCAGTTCTTC. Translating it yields CASSPVGTYSYNEQFF.

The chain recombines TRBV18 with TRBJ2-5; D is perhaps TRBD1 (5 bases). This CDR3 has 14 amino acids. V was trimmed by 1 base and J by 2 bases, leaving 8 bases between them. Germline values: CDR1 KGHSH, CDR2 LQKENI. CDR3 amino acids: CASSPQQVQETQYF. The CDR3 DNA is TGTGCCAGCTCACCACAACAGGTACAAGAGACCCAGTACTTC.

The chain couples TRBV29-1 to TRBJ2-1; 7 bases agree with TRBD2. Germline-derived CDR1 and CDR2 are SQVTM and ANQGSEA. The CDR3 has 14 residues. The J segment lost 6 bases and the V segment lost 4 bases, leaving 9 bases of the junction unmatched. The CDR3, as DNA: TGCAGCGTTGGAAGACTAGCCCGGACCAATGAGCAGTTCTTC. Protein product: CSVGRLARTNEQFF.

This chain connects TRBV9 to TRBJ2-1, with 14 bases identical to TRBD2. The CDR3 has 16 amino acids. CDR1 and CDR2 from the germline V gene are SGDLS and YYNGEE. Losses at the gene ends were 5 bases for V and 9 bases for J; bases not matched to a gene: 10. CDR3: CASSLNRGLAGAEQFF. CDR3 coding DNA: TGTGCCAGCAGTCTGAACAGGGGACTAGCGGGAGCTGAGCAGTTCTTC.

The CDR3 loop is CASRAWEASEYEQYF. The DNA of the CDR3 is TGCGCCAGCAGGGCGTGGGAGGCTTCGGAGTACGAGCAGTACTTC. The V call is TRBV4-1, the J call TRBJ2-7; D might be TRBD2 (6 bases). V dropped 6 bases and J dropped 4 bases, with 19 bases sitting between them. Germline V gives CDR1 MGHRA, CDR2 YSYEKL. CDR3 length equals 15 residues.

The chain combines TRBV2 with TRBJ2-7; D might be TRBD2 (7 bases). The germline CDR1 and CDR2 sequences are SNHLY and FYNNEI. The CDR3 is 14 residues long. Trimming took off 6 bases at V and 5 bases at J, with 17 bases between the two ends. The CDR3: CASSEGGGRHEQYF. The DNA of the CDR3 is TGTGCCAGCAGCGAGGGGGGCGGGAGACACGAGCAGTACTTC.